A selection of T cell receptor beta chains follows, all from one sample in a study of T cell responses to AZD1222 COVID-19 vaccine. TCRdb keeps only in-frame clones here, not all; method: immunoSEQ multiplex PCR. The sample includes over 150,000 clones, 86% of them seen just once. The specimen was peripheral blood, collected on day 0 of MenACWY control vaccination. The source of these receptors is an adult in good health. CDR3s include the opening cysteine and the closing phenylalanine or tryptophan. A D gene is named only where the DNA matches it firmly. A row's size may be missing; if present it is once, few, many or a size class.

NA	TRBV27	TRBJ2-5	NA	TGTGCCAGCAGTTTCCGAGGGGGGAAAGAGACCCAGTACTTC	CASSFRGGKETQYF
NA	TRBV5-1	TRBJ2-5	TRBD2	TGCGCCAGCAGCTTGGCCCGAGCGGGGGAAGAGACCCAGTACTTC	CASSLARAGEETQYF
NA	TRBV6-5	TRBJ1-1	NA	TGTGCCAGCAGTTCCAGGGGTCCCACTGAAGCTTTCTTT	CASSSRGPTEAFF
once	TRBV6-4	TRBJ2-1	NA	TGTGCCAGCAGTGATCGGGCGGGCTCACGAGGAAATGAGCAGTTCTTC	CASSDRAGSRGNEQFF
NA	TRBV2	TRBJ1-5	NA	TGTGCCAGCAAGGGGCAAGGGATTAATCAGCCCCAGCATTTT	CASKGQGINQPQHF
NA	TRBV5-1	TRBJ1-4	NA	TGCGCCAGCAGCTGGACTGAGGGAAATGAAAAACTGTTTTTT	CASSWTEGNEKLFF
NA	TRBV6-2/TRBV6-3	TRBJ1-2	NA	TGTGCCAGCAGCCTACTCCGGGACACCTATGGCTACACCTTC	CASSLLRDTYGYTF
few	TRBV3-1/TRBV3-2	TRBJ1-5	NA	TGTGCCAGCAGCCCCCAGAGGGGACAGCCCCAGCATTTT	CASSPQRGQPQHF
NA	TRBV14	TRBJ1-1	NA	TGTGCCAGCAGCAGTACAGGGTATACTGAAGCTTTCTTT	CASSSTGYTEAFF
NA	TRBV5-6	TRBJ1-2	NA	TGTGCCAGCAGCATCCTCGGGCGGGAAAACTATGGCTACACCTTC	CASSILGRENYGYTF
NA	TRBV11-1	TRBJ1-2	NA	TGTGCCAGCAGCTTATCCGCAGGGTCCTATGGCTACACCTTC	CASSLSAGSYGYTF
NA	TRBV6-5	TRBJ1-1	NA	TGTGCCAGCAGTTACTCGCGGGGTAGCACTGAAGCTTTCTTT	CASSYSRGSTEAFF
NA	TRBV28	TRBJ1-4	TRBD1	TGTGCCAGCAAATCCGGACAGGGGGCATGGGAAAAACTGTTTTTT	CASKSGQGAWEKLFF
NA	TRBV5-1	TRBJ2-1	TRBD1	TGCGCCAGCAGCAGGGACAGAGATGAGCAGTTCTTC	CASSRDRDEQFF
NA	TRBV2	TRBJ2-1	NA	TGTGCCAGCAGTAACCGGGACATATACAATGAGCAGTTCTTC	CASSNRDIYNEQFF